This TCR beta chain was documented in a study of T cell repertoires in cytomegalovirus infection. Study-level results: Summed public TCR beta family frequency identified CMV carriers bearing the relevant HLA.

With 0 bases removed from V and 7 bases from J, the gap between germline ends came to 16 bases. Germline CDR1 is MNHEY and CDR2 is SVGAGI. This CDR3 region has 15 residues. TCRdb ran MiXCR on the reads and lists one entry per CDR3 protein. This sample carries around 710,000 distinct CDR3 sequences, 29% of them seen once, and the ten largest clones take around 13%. Notes on this clonotype: Antigen: not known.

This clonotype originated in a human donor in good health (CMV status not recorded). Some clones in this sample may be carry-over from other donors' samples. The chain is built from TRBV6-5 and TRBJ2-7; no definite D call. The sample in question was cultured CD8+ T cells from PBMCs, obtained from culture after CMV antigen stimulation. The CDR3 protein is CASSYSTTPLGEQYF. Written as DNA, the CDR3 is TGTGCCAGCAGTTACTCGACGACCCCCCTTGGGGAGCAGTACTTC.